This T cell receptor (beta chain) was sequenced in a study of Ad26.COV2.S vaccination and SARS-CoV-2 variants. Study-wide background: Donor was assigned to the Ad26.COV2.S arm of trial COV1001.

The sample's treatment: around 19 received Ad26.COV2.S at low or high dose, single or two shots; about 5 received placebo; per-sample allocation not given. The samples were gathered on day 63 after the first injection of vaccine or placebo. Based in Boston, the donor was an adult of 18-55 years. Concerning this clone: Antigen: not known.

Study-wide results and caveats: Compared with placebo recipients, vaccine recipients had higher spike-specific TCR breadth. Responses of T cells in total may have been underestimated by the TCR breadth and depth analyses.

Using immunoSEQ multiplex PCR, the repertoire was profiled, and TCRdb retains in-frame clones only, with some absent. The sample shows 400,000 or so clones, around 85% of them seen only once. CDR1 is LNHDA, CDR2 SQIVND, per germline (reference sequence). This CDR3 is 18 amino acids long. Trimming took 5 bases from V and 1 from J; bases not matched to a gene: 12. The chain carries TRBV19 and TRBJ2-5, with 11 positions matching TRBD2. The clonotype originates from a person aged 18-60 years who received the Ad26.COV2.S COVID-19 vaccine or a placebo. The sequencing here drew on peripheral blood, taken in a trial of Ad26.COV2.S vaccine versus placebo. The CDR3 bases are TGTGCCAGTAGTCCGCGTCCACTAGCGGGGGAGCTCCAAGAGACCCAGTACTTC. It specifies CASSPRPLAGELQETQYF.